The 31 T cell receptor beta chains presented below share a single source sample, sequenced in a study of blood T cell repertoires in COVID-19. The method was immunoSEQ multiplex PCR; TCRdb's version includes in-frame clones alone and lacks a portion of them. Of more than 150,000 clones in the sample, over 75% were seen once. Sequencing was performed on peripheral blood. The receptors were sampled from a man aged 50 to 59 who had recovered from COVID-19.

The chain is built from TRBV9 and TRBJ1-4; the match to TRBD1 covers 7 bases. The CDR3 length is 18 residues. The trim removed 4 bases at V and 0 bases at J, leaving 12 bases unmatched. Germline values: CDR1 SGDLS, CDR2 YYNGEE. CDR3 nucleotide sequence: TGTGCCAGCAGCTCTCGACAGGGACCGGTTACAACTAATGAAAAACTGTTTTTT. Amino acid sequence: CASSSRQGPVTTNEKLFF.

This chain links TRBV5-4 with TRBJ2-1; 8 bases map to TRBD1. The CDR3 totals 12 residues. Germline V CDR1 and CDR2: SGHNT, YYREEE (reference sequence). Trimming removed 4 bases from V and 12 bases from J; junction bases left unmatched: 6. CDR3 region: CASSPAGQAQFF. In DNA form, the CDR3 reads TGTGCCAGCAGCCCGGCGGGACAGGCGCAGTTCTTC.

This chain links TRBV7-6 with TRBJ2-2, with unresolved D. CDR3 size: 12 residues. V lost 6 bases and J lost 5, with 7 bases in between. The germline gives CDR1 SGHVS, CDR2 FNYEAQ. The CDR3 here is CASRSRTGELFF. The DNA for the CDR3 is TGTGCCAGCAGATCGCGAACCGGGGAGCTGTTTTTT.

The CDR3 DNA sequence: TGTGCCTGGAGTGTTGGCGGGGGATCCTACGAGCAGTACTTC. It codes for CAWSVGGGSYEQYF. The chain is built from TRBV30 and TRBJ2-7; 7 bases map to TRBD2. The CDR3 runs to 14 residues. Per the germline V gene, CDR1 is GTSNPN and CDR2 is SVGIG (reference sequence). After removal of 0 bases from V and 1 base from J, the junction contained 3 bases not matched to a gene. The variable domain in full, completed from reference TRBV30 and TRBJ2-7, reads SQTIHQWPATLVQPVGSPLSLECTVEGTSNPNLYWYRQAAGRGLQLLFYSVGIGQISSEVPQNLSASRPQDRQFILSSKKLLLSDSGFYLCAWSVGGGSYEQYFGPGTRLTVT.

This clone was detected only a few times. The rearrangement uses TRBV19 and TRBJ2-5; 7 positions agree with TRBD2. Germline CDR1 is LNHDA and CDR2 is SQIVND (reference sequence). V gave up 7 bases and J gave up 4 bases; unmatched junction bases: 9. The CDR3 covers 14 residues. CDR3 sequence reads: CASKLARDGETQYF. The CDR3 bases are TGTGCCAGTAAACTAGCGCGGGACGGAGAGACCCAGTACTTC.

The rearrangement joins TRBV19 to TRBJ1-1; perhaps TRBD1 as D (5 bases). The CDR3 loop spans 12 amino acids. Germline CDR1 and CDR2: LNHDA and SQIVND (reference sequence). V dropped 6 bases and J dropped 4 bases, with 9 bases sitting between them. The DNA of the CDR3 is TGTGCCAGTAGGGGACTCGGCACTGAAGCTTTCTTT. Its protein is CASRGLGTEAFF.

V gene TRBV5-4 combines with J gene TRBJ2-3; 8 bases match TRBD1. Trimming took 3 bases from V and 2 from J; bases not matched to a gene: 8. Germline lookup yields CDR1 SGHNT and CDR2 YYREEE (reference sequence). CDR3 size: 16 residues. The CDR3 loop is CASSSKDRVITDTQYF. CDR3 sequence (DNA): TGTGCCAGCAGCTCCAAGGACAGGGTCATCACAGATACGCAGTATTTT.

This clone was detected only once. The chain uses TRBV27 and TRBJ2-2, with D hard to call. This CDR3 has 12 amino acids. V was trimmed by 8 bases and J by 1 base, leaving 5 bases between them. Germline CDR1 MNHEY, CDR2 SMNVEV (reference sequence). In DNA, the CDR3 is TGTGCCAGCTCAGTGAACACCGGGGAGCTGTTTTTT. Amino acid sequence: CASSVNTGELFF.

V usage is TRBV28 and J usage is TRBJ2-7, with a possible D match to TRBD2 (5 bases). V was cut by 6 bases and J by 3 bases, with 12 bases left in between. Germline assignment: CDR1 MDHEN and CDR2 SYDVKM. This CDR3 is 13 amino acids long. DNA of the CDR3: TGTGCCAGCAGGAGCGGACCTTACTACGAGCAGTACTTC. Translated, it gives CASRSGPYYEQYF.

The V call is TRBV2, the J call TRBJ2-5, with D possibly being TRBD1 (5 bases). Trimming stripped 4 bases from V and 6 bases from J, with 12 bases between. Germline CDR1 SNHLY, CDR2 FYNNEI. This CDR3 is built from 13 residues. CDR3 in amino acids: CASSAGQQKTQYF. For the CDR3, the DNA is TGTGCCAGCAGTGCAGGGCAACAAAAGACCCAGTACTTC. The full variable domain, in which reference TRBV2 and TRBJ2-5 provide the parts outside the CDR3, is EPEVTQTPSHQVTQMGQEVILRCVPISNHLYFYWYRQILGQKVEFLVSFYNNEISEKSEIFDDQFSVERPDGSNFTLKIRSTKLEDSAMYFCASSAGQQKTQYFGPGTRLLVL.

The chain employs TRBV3-1 (or the pseudogene TRBV3-2) and TRBJ2-1; the match to TRBD2 covers 7 bases. V shed 7 bases, J shed 4 bases, and the junction held 7 bases outside the gene matches. The CDR3 consists of 14 residues. Germline CDR1 and CDR2: LGHDT and YNNKEL (reference sequence). CDR3 in DNA: TGTGCCAGCACCTCAGTGGGACTATACAATGAGCAGTTCTTC. This sequence encodes CASTSVGLYNEQFF.

The chain couples TRBV7-9 to TRBJ2-1, with 10 bases aligning to TRBD2. This CDR3 comprises 15 residues. Germline CDR1 is SEHNR and CDR2 is FQNEAQ (reference sequence). The junction had 4 bases not matched to a gene; V was cut back by 4 bases and J by 4 bases. In nucleotides, the CDR3 is TGTGCCAGCAGCTCGAGCGGGAGGGTTTACAATGAGCAGTTCTTC. Protein: CASSSSGRVYNEQFF. Using reference TRBV7-9 and TRBJ2-1 for the parts outside the CDR3, the full variable domain is DTGVSQNPRHKITKRGQNVTFRCDPISEHNRLYWYRQTLGQGPEFLTYFQNEAQLEKSRLLSDRFSAERPKGSFSTLEIQRTEQGDSAMYLCASSSSGRVYNEQFFGPGTRLTVL.

The chain combines TRBV6-1 with TRBJ2-7; 7 bases line up with TRBD2. Trimming cost V 1 base and J 1 base; bases outside gene matches: 1. Germline lookup yields CDR1 MNHNS and CDR2 SASEGT. This CDR3 comprises 14 residues. The CDR3: CASSEVRESYEQYF. The DNA of the CDR3 is TGTGCCAGCAGTGAAGTGCGGGAGTCCTACGAGCAGTACTTC.

The chain employs TRBV6-6 and TRBJ1-2, with TRBD1 identical over 10 bases. The CDR3 runs to 14 residues. Germline CDR1 MNHNY, CDR2 SVGAGI (reference sequence). With 6 bases clipped from V and 1 base from J, the junction kept 2 bases outside the gene matches. CDR3 sequence: CASRGTGDNYGYTF. The CDR3 DNA reads as TGTGCCAGCAGGGGGACAGGGGATAACTATGGCTACACCTTC.

This chain links TRBV9 with TRBJ2-7; 8 nucleotides match TRBD2. The V and J ends lost 3 bases and 5 bases, in that order; junction bases with no gene match: 13. Germline V gives CDR1 SGDLS, CDR2 YYNGEE. The CDR3 is made up of 16 amino acids. The DNA for the CDR3 is TGTGCCAGCAGCGGGGGGGGCGGCGGGAGGTTCCACGAGCAGTACTTC. It specifies CASSGGGGGRFHEQYF.

The chain recombines TRBV14 with TRBJ2-1; 11 bases fit TRBD2. The CDR3 runs 12 residues. The trim removed 4 bases at V and 12 bases at J, leaving 2 bases unmatched. Germline V gene lookup returns CDR1 SGHDN and CDR2 FVKESK. CDR3 protein: CASSLLAGAQFF. In nucleotides, the CDR3 is TGTGCCAGCAGCCTACTAGCGGGGGCGCAGTTCTTC.

This chain connects TRBV28 to TRBJ1-4; D may be TRBD1 (5 bases). CDR1 is MDHEN and CDR2 is SYDVKM in the germline V gene. V gave up 8 bases and J gave up 7 bases, with 14 bases separating them. The CDR3 length is 13 residues. CDR3 protein: CASLFRGSEKLFF. The CDR3, as DNA: TGTGCCAGCCTCTTCCGGGGGAGTGAAAAACTGTTTTTT.

This sequence joins TRBV30 and TRBJ2-1; D remains ambiguous. V lost 2 bases and J lost 2, with 4 bases in between. The CDR3 contains 12 residues. Germline V CDR1 and CDR2: GTSNPN, SVGIG (reference sequence). CDR3 nucleotides: TGTGCCTGGAGTCGTACCTACAATGAGCAGTTCTTC. Its protein is CAWSRTYNEQFF.

This clone was found a few times. This sequence joins TRBV5-5 and TRBJ2-2; 10 bases line up with TRBD2. In germline, CDR1 is SGHKS, CDR2 YYEKEE (reference sequence). Trimming removed 3 bases from V and 0 bases from J; junction bases left unmatched: 11. The CDR3 runs to 19 residues. The CDR3 spells CASSYGLAVPIANTGELFF. CDR3 coding DNA: TGTGCCAGCAGCTACGGACTAGCGGTTCCAATCGCGAACACCGGGGAGCTGTTTTTT.

CDR3 in amino acids: CATSDFRDITDTQYF. The DNA of the CDR3 is TGTGCCACCAGTGATTTCCGGGACATCACAGATACGCAGTATTTT. The genes are TRBV24-1 and TRBJ2-3, with D possibly matching TRBD1 (6 bases). V was pared by 1 base and J by 2 bases, with 9 bases between. The CDR3 is 15 residues long. Germline CDR1 KGHDR, CDR2 SFDVKD.

V usage is TRBV5-6 and J usage is TRBJ2-7, with 8 bases lining up with TRBD1. The CDR3 extends over 16 amino acids. V lost 5 bases to trimming and J lost 1 base; unmatched junction nucleotides: 11. The germline V gene encodes CDR1 SGHDT and CDR2 YYEEEE. CDR3 nucleotide sequence: TGTGCCAGCAGTCCCGGGACAGGCGGGCGATCCTACGAGCAGTACTTC. It yields the protein CASSPGTGGRSYEQYF.

This chain connects TRBV18 to TRBJ2-5; 8 positions agree with TRBD2. CDR1 and CDR2 from the germline V gene are KGHSH and LQKENI. V lost 5 bases to trimming and J lost 0 bases; unmatched junction nucleotides: 5. The CDR3 totals 15 residues. The CDR3 DNA reads TGTGCCAGCTCAAAAGGCGGGAGGTACCAAGAGACCCAGTACTTC. It codes for CASSKGGRYQETQYF. Full variable domain (missing parts from reference TRBV18 and TRBJ2-5): NAGVMQNPRHLVRRRGQEARLRCSPMKGHSHVYWYRQLPEEGLKFMVYLQKENIIDESGMPKERFSAEFPKEGPSILRIQQVVRGDSAAYFCASSKGGRYQETQYFGPGTRLLVL.

This sequence joins TRBV7-9 and TRBJ1-1; D might be TRBD1 (6 bases). Per germline, CDR1 SEHNR and CDR2 FQNEAQ (reference sequence). CDR3 length equals 15 residues. The V end lost 5 bases, the J end lost 11 bases, and 24 bases lay between the germline ends. The CDR3 here is CASSELGRGADGAFF. Written as DNA, the CDR3 is TGTGCCAGCAGCGAGTTGGGCAGGGGCGCGGATGGGGCTTTCTTT.

This clone showed up just once. The genes are TRBV5-4 and TRBJ2-7, with D perhaps matching TRBD2 (6 bases). Germline values: CDR1 SGHNT, CDR2 YYREEE (reference sequence). This CDR3 is 15 amino acids long. V lost 2 bases and J 2 bases, leaving 14 bases between the germline ends. The DNA of the CDR3 is TGTGCCAGCAGCTTTGGTGGAGGGTCAACCTACGAGCAGTACTTC. It specifies CASSFGGGSTYEQYF.

This clone was observed a single time. V gene TRBV5-1 combines with J gene TRBJ2-7; TRBD2 might be the D (6 bases). The ends were cut back, 1 base at V and 6 bases at J, with 20 bases in the middle. CDR1 is SGHRS and CDR2 is YFSETQ in the germline V gene. The CDR3 is made up of 16 amino acids. As DNA, the CDR3 is TGCGCCAGCAGCTTGCTTGGCGGGATATCGTCCCCCGAGCAGTACTTC. Residues: CASSLLGGISSPEQYF.

This chain uses TRBV6-5 with TRBJ1-5, with D possibly TRBD1 on 5 matching bases. The germline gives CDR1 MNHEY, CDR2 SVGAGI. With 7 bases removed from V and 0 bases from J, the gap between germline ends came to 13 bases. This CDR3 has 15 residues. The CDR3 loop reads CASKPGYGSNQPQHF. The DNA of the CDR3 is TGTGCCAGCAAACCAGGGTACGGTAGCAATCAGCCCCAGCATTTT.

This sequence joins TRBV7-2 and TRBJ2-3; 12 bases are shared with TRBD2. J gave up 5 bases and V 1 base, and 4 bases lay outside the gene matches. CDR3 length: 16 amino acids. Germline CDR1 reads SGHTA; CDR2 reads FQGNSA. For the CDR3, the DNA is TGTGCCAGCAGCTTAGGGTCTAGCGGGAGGGTAGATACGCAGTATTTT. It encodes CASSLGSSGRVDTQYF.

The chain carries TRBV19 and TRBJ2-7; 10 bases map to TRBD2. With 5 bases clipped from V and 3 bases from J, the junction kept 4 bases outside the gene matches. Per the germline V gene, CDR1 is LNHDA and CDR2 is SQIVND (reference sequence). CDR3 size: 14 residues. CDR3 coding DNA: TGTGCCAGTAGTGATTCTAGCGGGGGCTACGAGCAGTACTTC. Amino acid sequence: CASSDSSGGYEQYF.

The chain combines TRBV5-1 with TRBJ2-3, with TRBD2 matching 12 bases. The CDR3 loop spans 16 amino acids. Germline trimming cut 3 bases from V and 7 bases from J; bases unmatched to any gene: 9. Germline V gene sequence: CDR1 SGHRS, CDR2 YFSETQ. The CDR3 loop reads CASSSLAGGSGNTQYF. The CDR3 DNA sequence: TGCGCCAGCAGCTCCCTAGCGGGAGGGTCCGGAAATACGCAGTATTTT.

V is TRBV6-5 and J is TRBJ2-1, with no clear D. The CDR3 runs 12 residues. V lost 6 bases, J lost 4 bases, and 7 bases lay in between. The germline V gene has CDR1 MNHEY and CDR2 SVGAGI. The CDR3 sequence is CASRTDYNEQFF. In nucleotides, the CDR3 is TGTGCCAGCAGAACAGATTACAATGAGCAGTTCTTC.

This clone was recorded once. V gene TRBV3-1 (or the pseudogene TRBV3-2) combines with J gene TRBJ2-5; the match to TRBD2 covers 9 bases. This CDR3 has 15 amino acids. V dropped 4 bases and J dropped 5; count of bases not matched to a gene: 8. Germline assignment: CDR1 LGHDT and CDR2 YNNKEL (reference sequence). The CDR3: CASSRYGREGETQYF. CDR3 coding DNA: TGTGCCAGCAGCCGTTACGGGCGGGAGGGTGAGACCCAGTACTTC.